The clone carrying this TCR beta chain turned up a few times. Its cognate antigen is unknown. Library preparation (for TCRbeta) was performed with unique molecular identifiers. One entry per CDR3 protein results from TCRdb running MiXCR on the PCR reads. The repertoire has 450,000 to 700,000 distinct CDR3 sequences, approximately 30% of them found once; the top ten carry about 35%. The data derive from a study of T-cell reconstitution after alpha-beta-depleted transplantation in children. Study findings and constraints: T-cell numbers and diversity one year post-transplant derived largely from freshly generated T cells. Day-60 TCRbeta diversity that was high in some patients was derived from surviving recipient T cells and thymic progenitors. Several hundred expanded graft clones reportedly supplied alpha-beta T cells about two months after transplant.

Trimming removed 8 bases from V and 0 bases from J, with 17 bases in between. The CDR3 is made up of 16 amino acids. The gene calls are TRBV12-3 or TRBV12-4 and TRBJ2-1, with unresolved D. The source material was PBMCs, sampled before TCRalphabeta/CD19-depleted stem cell transplant. The TCR comes from a boy younger than two with Wiskott-Aldrich syndrome, due to receive a stem cell transplant. In DNA, the CDR3 is TGTGCCAGCGCCGACGGCATGGTGAGCTCCTACAATGAGCAGTTCTTC. This sequence encodes CASADGMVSSYNEQFF.